A selection of T cell receptor beta chains follows, all from one sample in a study of identical twins. MiXCR, run by TCRdb on the 5' RACE reads, gives a single entry per CDR3 protein. The data hold some 760,000 distinct CDR3 sequences, with about 18% observed a single time. These data were also filed under a second study, of T cells expressing NK-cell markers.

The sequenced sample was PBMCs. The origin of the receptors is a woman aged 18-29 years in good health. CDR3s include the opening cysteine and the closing phenylalanine or tryptophan. Each record gives: J gene, V gene, clone size, CDR3 protein. The size entry is marked missing in some rows and otherwise reads once, few, many or a size class.

j_gene: TRBJ2-3; v_gene: TRBV12-3/TRBV12-4; abundance: few; CDR3aa: CASSSRTSGSTDTQYF
j_gene: TRBJ1-2; v_gene: TRBV7-2; abundance: many; CDR3aa: CASSISGQLYGYTF
j_gene: TRBJ1-2; v_gene: TRBV20-1; abundance: -; CDR3aa: CSARRGTGGRHSYTF
j_gene: TRBJ2-7; v_gene: TRBV6-2/TRBV6-3; abundance: few; CDR3aa: CASSLRGQLEQYF
j_gene: TRBJ2-1; v_gene: TRBV7-9; abundance: few; CDR3aa: CASSSPGLPGYNEQFF
j_gene: TRBJ2-3; v_gene: TRBV6-1; abundance: -; CDR3aa: CASSRPLAYGTDTQYF
j_gene: TRBJ2-7; v_gene: TRBV7-8; abundance: -; CDR3aa: CASSHRTSGTLYEQYF
j_gene: TRBJ2-1; v_gene: TRBV5-1; abundance: many; CDR3aa: CASSLIRNEQFF
j_gene: TRBJ1-1; v_gene: TRBV5-4; abundance: -; CDR3aa: CASSRVGQMNTEAFF
j_gene: TRBJ1-2; v_gene: TRBV6-2/TRBV6-3; abundance: -; CDR3aa: CASSSRSFWVYGYTF
j_gene: TRBJ2-3; v_gene: TRBV7-8; abundance: few; CDR3aa: CASSPAASGSGTDTQYF
j_gene: TRBJ1-1; v_gene: TRBV12-3/TRBV12-4; abundance: -; CDR3aa: CASSLLPRNTEAFF
j_gene: TRBJ2-2; v_gene: TRBV27; abundance: few; CDR3aa: CASSLSGTGYTGELFF
j_gene: TRBJ1-2; v_gene: TRBV11-2; abundance: few; CDR3aa: CASSLAVDTTNYGYTF
j_gene: TRBJ2-2; v_gene: TRBV10-3; abundance: -; CDR3aa: CATRTAFTGELFF
j_gene: TRBJ2-2; v_gene: TRBV4-1; abundance: -; CDR3aa: CASRPVSEAGELFF
j_gene: TRBJ2-1; v_gene: TRBV6-1; abundance: many; CDR3aa: CASSTKQGGNEQFF
j_gene: TRBJ1-2; v_gene: TRBV20-1; abundance: -; CDR3aa: CSAPTGGNYGYTF
j_gene: TRBJ2-5; v_gene: TRBV20-1; abundance: -; CDR3aa: CSTSGVGTQYF
j_gene: TRBJ1-5; v_gene: TRBV7-2; abundance: many; CDR3aa: CASSLGSSHQPQHF
j_gene: TRBJ2-3; v_gene: TRBV12-3/TRBV12-4; abundance: -; CDR3aa: CASSRPGRGDTQYF
j_gene: TRBJ1-6; v_gene: TRBV5-1; abundance: -; CDR3aa: CASSEGTGGKVSSLHF
j_gene: TRBJ2-2; v_gene: TRBV10-3; abundance: few; CDR3aa: CAISESMANGELFF
j_gene: TRBJ1-1; v_gene: TRBV27; abundance: -; CDR3aa: CASKMGQGGNTEAFF
j_gene: TRBJ2-4; v_gene: TRBV20-1; abundance: few; CDR3aa: CSAARGQGTIQYF
j_gene: TRBJ2-1; v_gene: TRBV12-5; abundance: -; CDR3aa: CASGLVLTRGGTYNEQFF
j_gene: TRBJ2-1; v_gene: TRBV19; abundance: -; CDR3aa: CASNRAAAGVYNEQFF
j_gene: TRBJ2-1; v_gene: TRBV12-3/TRBV12-4; abundance: few; CDR3aa: CASIVRLAGVFMHEQFF
j_gene: TRBJ1-1; v_gene: TRBV7-2; abundance: -; CDR3aa: CASSLAIGGTEAFF
j_gene: TRBJ2-5; v_gene: TRBV29-1; abundance: -; CDR3aa: CSVGLALETQYF
j_gene: TRBJ1-2; v_gene: TRBV6-5; abundance: -; CDR3aa: CASSSRNQGDYGYTF
j_gene: TRBJ2-5; v_gene: TRBV5-6; abundance: few; CDR3aa: CASSNLQGLGETQYF
j_gene: TRBJ2-1; v_gene: TRBV20-1; abundance: few; CDR3aa: CSARRLSSYNEQFF
j_gene: TRBJ2-2; v_gene: TRBV12-3/TRBV12-4; abundance: -; CDR3aa: CAGSRSGGAAGELFF
j_gene: TRBJ2-7; v_gene: TRBV6-1; abundance: -; CDR3aa: CASSELSYEQYF
j_gene: TRBJ2-5; v_gene: TRBV10-1; abundance: few; CDR3aa: CASSDHRVRGGYQETQYF
j_gene: TRBJ1-4; v_gene: TRBV20-1; abundance: few; CDR3aa: CSANRDSEKLFF
j_gene: TRBJ2-3; v_gene: TRBV12-3/TRBV12-4; abundance: many; CDR3aa: CASSLVAGEPDTQYF
j_gene: TRBJ2-2; v_gene: TRBV4-2; abundance: few; CDR3aa: CASSKRGSGELFF
j_gene: TRBJ2-3; v_gene: TRBV5-1; abundance: few; CDR3aa: CASSFGPPTDTQYF
j_gene: TRBJ2-1; v_gene: TRBV5-1; abundance: -; CDR3aa: CATSWGAGTYNEQFF
j_gene: TRBJ2-2; v_gene: TRBV12-3/TRBV12-4; abundance: many; CDR3aa: CASSPQPTGELFF
j_gene: TRBJ2-3; v_gene: TRBV11-3; abundance: -; CDR3aa: CASSLSATPDTQYF
j_gene: TRBJ2-3; v_gene: TRBV6-6; abundance: -; CDR3aa: CASSDPSGTQYF
j_gene: TRBJ2-1; v_gene: TRBV11-2; abundance: few; CDR3aa: CASLTNPGGLGEQFF
j_gene: TRBJ1-2; v_gene: TRBV7-3; abundance: -; CDR3aa: CASSLIPGYGYTF
j_gene: TRBJ2-5; v_gene: TRBV3-1; abundance: -; CDR3aa: CASSHASGIQETQYF
j_gene: TRBJ2-5; v_gene: TRBV7-9; abundance: many; CDR3aa: CASSLAEGETQYF
j_gene: TRBJ2-7; v_gene: TRBV6-1; abundance: many; CDR3aa: CASSLAGVGLEQYF
j_gene: TRBJ1-1; v_gene: TRBV20-1; abundance: -; CDR3aa: CSAGGQGSREVYTEAFF
j_gene: TRBJ2-3; v_gene: TRBV29-1; abundance: -; CDR3aa: CSSEGSSTGATDTQYF
j_gene: TRBJ1-3; v_gene: TRBV29-1; abundance: -; CDR3aa: CSGRLHGNTIYF
j_gene: TRBJ2-2; v_gene: TRBV12-3/TRBV12-4; abundance: -; CDR3aa: CASGQGAVAGELFF
j_gene: TRBJ2-1; v_gene: TRBV3-1; abundance: -; CDR3aa: CASSISGSVVNEQFF
j_gene: TRBJ1-1; v_gene: TRBV20-1; abundance: few; CDR3aa: CSAIGPAGTEAFF
j_gene: TRBJ2-7; v_gene: TRBV7-3; abundance: -; CDR3aa: CASSLIGGAYEQYF
j_gene: TRBJ2-1; v_gene: TRBV7-2; abundance: -; CDR3aa: CASSMREGRDEQFF
j_gene: TRBJ1-2; v_gene: TRBV12-3/TRBV12-4; abundance: few; CDR3aa: CASRTGLGGYTF
j_gene: TRBJ1-5; v_gene: TRBV5-5; abundance: few; CDR3aa: CASSFGTGGQPQHF